A single sample gave rise to the 32 T cell receptor beta chains below, sequenced in a study of CD8 T cells in ankylosing spondylitis. TCRdb independently ran MiXCR on the 5' RACE reads; one entry per CDR3 protein. The data hold a few hundred thousand distinct CDR3 sequences, with under 25% observed a single time. The sample comprised blood, either unsorted or a sorted T cell fraction (not recorded which). These receptor sequences come from a female donor with ankylosing spondylitis or in good health (not recorded which).

This clonotype was recorded a few times. The chain joins TRBV7-9 to TRBJ2-1; 9 nucleotides agree with TRBD2. CDR3 length equals 15 residues. The J segment lost 10 bases and the V segment lost 1 base, leaving 8 bases of the junction unmatched. Germline V gene data show CDR1 as SEHNR and CDR2 as FQNEAQ (reference sequence). CDR3 residues: CASSLGGVAGVEQFF. Written as DNA, the CDR3 is TGTGCCAGCAGCTTAGGGGGGGTAGCGGGAGTAGAGCAGTTCTTC.

The chain couples TRBV6-5 to TRBJ2-4; D gene uncertain. CDR1 is MNHEY and CDR2 is SVGAGI in the germline V gene. This CDR3 comprises 14 residues. V was pared by 2 bases and J by 1 base, with 6 bases between. This CDR3 is CASSYRWAKNIQYF. In DNA form, the CDR3 reads TGTGCCAGCAGTTACCGGTGGGCCAAAAACATTCAGTACTTC.

This clonotype has ten or more counts. This chain connects TRBV5-1 to TRBJ2-2, with 8 bases fitting TRBD1. This CDR3 has 16 amino acids. Trimming removed 0 bases from V and 6 bases from J; junction bases left unmatched: 7. The germline V gene has CDR1 SGHRS and CDR2 YFSETQ. CDR3 nucleotides: TGCGCCAGCAGCTTGGTTGGACAGGGTTTACCCGGGGAGCTGTTTTTT. Protein sequence: CASSLVGQGLPGELFF.

The chain's CDR3 is CASSFGRDGTDTQYF. The CDR3 nucleotides are TGTGCCAGCAGTTTTGGGCGGGACGGCACAGATACGCAGTATTTT. This rearrangement joins TRBV27 to TRBJ2-3, with a possible D match to TRBD2 (6 bases). CDR1 MNHEY and CDR2 SMNVEV come from the germline V gene (reference sequence). Trimming took off 3 bases at V and 1 base at J, with 11 bases between the two ends. CDR3 length: 15 residues.

This clonotype came up a few times. The rearrangement joins TRBV5-5 to TRBJ2-2; TRBD1 is a possible D gene (5 bases). Germline loops: CDR1 SGHKS, CDR2 YYEKEE (reference sequence). This CDR3 is 15 amino acids long. V dropped 3 bases and J dropped 6 bases, with 15 bases sitting between them. The CDR3 protein is CASSYQGIRAGELFF. The CDR3 DNA sequence: TGTGCCAGCAGCTATCAGGGAATTCGCGCCGGGGAGCTGTTTTTT.

The chain joins TRBV29-1 to TRBJ2-4; possibly TRBD2 for D (6 bases). The CDR3 length is 13 residues. Trimming removed 4 bases at V and 6 bases at J, with 13 bases between. The germline V gene encodes CDR1 SQVTM and CDR2 ANQGSEA. CDR3 nucleotides: TGCAGCGTTGCCGGTCTAGCGAGAAACATTCAGTACTTC. Encoded protein: CSVAGLARNIQYF.

In this sample, this clonotype turned up many times. The rearrangement uses TRBV15 and TRBJ1-5; 9 nucleotides agree with TRBD1. CDR1 and CDR2 from the germline V gene are LNHNV and YYDKDF (reference sequence). CDR3 length equals 16 residues. V dropped 5 bases and J dropped 6; count of bases not matched to a gene: 11. In DNA, the CDR3 is TGTGCCACCAGCCCCTCCGGGACAGGGCAAGGTCAGCCCCAGCATTTT. Its protein is CATSPSGTGQGQPQHF.

This chain uses TRBV12-3 or TRBV12-4 with TRBJ1-4, with D possibly TRBD1 on 5 matching bases. The CDR3 covers 16 residues. With 5 bases removed from V and 4 bases from J, the gap between germline ends came to 17 bases. The CDR3 sequence is CASSGGVRGFNEKLFF. Written as DNA, the CDR3 is TGTGCCAGCAGTGGAGGCGTCCGGGGGTTTAATGAAAAACTGTTTTTT.

This clonotype was found a few times. This chain uses TRBV10-3 with TRBJ1-1; D uncertain. The CDR3 extends over 12 amino acids. V was clipped by 2 bases and J by 3 bases, with 4 bases between them. Germline CDR1 is ENHRY and CDR2 is SYGVKD. CDR3 protein: CAISEGDTEAFF. CDR3 in DNA: TGTGCCATCAGTGAGGGGGACACTGAAGCTTTCTTT.

The gene calls are TRBV6-1 and TRBJ2-5, with 7 positions matching TRBD2. Germline CDR1 and CDR2: MNHNS and SASEGT. V lost 6 bases and J lost 4; bases outside the gene matches: 17. The CDR3 runs 17 residues. DNA for the CDR3: TGTGCCAGCAGCCCGGGGATGGGCGGGAGTACGGGAGAGACCCAGTACTTC. It codes for CASSPGMGGSTGETQYF.

The DNA for the CDR3 is TGTGCCAGCAGTTTACAGATTGAGCAGTTCTTC. This codes for CASSLQIEQFF. The genes are TRBV6-2 or TRBV6-3 and TRBJ2-1; D is uncertain. Germline CDR1 and CDR2: MNHEY and SVGEGT. The CDR3 totals 11 residues. Deletions cut 4 bases from V and 9 bases from J, with 7 bases between.

The rearrangement uses TRBV19 and TRBJ2-5; tentative D call: TRBD2 (5 bases). Germline lookup yields CDR1 LNHDA and CDR2 SQIVND (reference sequence). The CDR3 length is 13 residues. With 3 bases removed from V and 5 bases from J, the gap between germline ends came to 10 bases. The CDR3, as DNA: TGTGCCAGTAGTATTCCCCCGGGGGAGACCCAGTACTTC. Translation gives CASSIPPGETQYF.

The chain is built from TRBV10-3 and TRBJ1-5; D perhaps matches TRBD1 (6 bases). The CDR3 contains 15 residues. Trimming pared 5 bases from V and 1 base from J, leaving 12 bases between. The germline V gene has CDR1 ENHRY and CDR2 SYGVKD. The CDR3 protein is CAISSQGLSNQPQHF. The CDR3 nucleotides are TGTGCCATCAGTTCACAGGGCCTGAGCAATCAGCCCCAGCATTTT.

This clonotype has only a few counts. V is TRBV18 and J is TRBJ1-4; 8 bases align to TRBD1. This CDR3 has 14 residues. CDR1 is KGHSH, CDR2 LQKENI, per germline. Losses at the gene ends were 4 bases for V and 6 bases for J; bases not matched to a gene: 4. Here the CDR3 DNA reads TGTGCCAGCTCACGGTCGACAGGGGATGAAAAACTGTTTTTT. Translating gives CASSRSTGDEKLFF. The variable domain in full, with the rest retrieved from reference TRBV18 and TRBJ1-4, is NAGVMQNPRHLVRRRGQEARLRCSPMKGHSHVYWYRQLPEEGLKFMVYLQKENIIDESGMPKERFSAEFPKEGPSILRIQQVVRGDSAAYFCASSRSTGDEKLFFGSGTQLSVL.

This chain connects TRBV18 to TRBJ2-1; D perhaps matches TRBD1 (6 bases). CDR1 is KGHSH and CDR2 is LQKENI in the germline V gene. This CDR3 is built from 13 residues. V was shortened by 3 bases and J by 5 bases, with 8 bases between the two germline ends. CDR3 region: CASSPRQDNEQFF. DNA of the CDR3: TGTGCCAGCTCACCCAGACAGGACAATGAGCAGTTCTTC.

This clonotype was picked up one time. The chain recombines TRBV11-3 with TRBJ2-3; possible D gene TRBD2, 6 bases. Germline V lookup: CDR1 SGHNT, CDR2 YENEEA. The CDR3 contains 15 residues. The ends were cut back, 3 bases at V and 5 bases at J, with 15 bases in the middle. CDR3 in amino acids: CASSFGPLRGDTQYF. The CDR3 DNA sequence: TGTGCCAGCAGCTTTGGGCCCCTGCGGGGAGATACGCAGTATTTT.

The rearrangement uses TRBV29-1 and TRBJ2-3; weak D call: TRBD2 (5 bases). The CDR3 length is 12 residues. The germline V gene encodes CDR1 SQVTM and CDR2 ANQGSEA. The CDR3 nucleotides are TGCAGTTGTACTCGGGCGGGAGATACGCAGTATTTT. This gives the protein CSCTRAGDTQYF.

The V and J genes are TRBV5-5 and TRBJ2-6; no reliable D call. Trimming took off 2 bases at V and 1 base at J, with 10 bases between the two ends. Germline assignment: CDR1 SGHKS and CDR2 YYEKEE (reference sequence). This CDR3 contains 16 residues. The CDR3 sequence: CASSLYEWSGANVLTF. The CDR3 DNA reads TGTGCCAGCAGCTTATATGAGTGGTCTGGGGCCAACGTCCTGACTTTC.

J is TRBJ2-1 and V is TRBV27, with D possibly called TRBD1 or TRBD2 (5 bases each). With 4 bases removed from V and 0 bases from J, the gap between germline ends came to 22 bases. In germline, CDR1 is MNHEY, CDR2 SMNVEV (reference sequence). This CDR3 is 19 amino acids long. The CDR3 DNA sequence: TGTGCCAGCAGTTCCCGGGACCGAGCCGATCCGCACTCCTACAATGAGCAGTTCTTC. It encodes CASSSRDRADPHSYNEQFF.

The chain combines TRBV20-1 with TRBJ2-7, with 10 bases identical to TRBD2. The CDR3 has 13 residues. In germline, CDR1 is DFQATT, CDR2 SNEGSKA (reference sequence). After removal of 7 bases from V and 3 bases from J, the junction contained 6 bases not matched to a gene. In DNA, the CDR3 is TGCAGTGGTTTGGGACTAGCGCGCTACGAGCAGTACTTC. This translates into CSGLGLARYEQYF.

This clonotype was detected ten times or more. V usage is TRBV20-1 and J usage is TRBJ1-2, with D possibly TRBD1 on 5 matching bases. CDR1 and CDR2 (germline): DFQATT, SNEGSKA (reference sequence). Trimming pared 3 bases from V and 6 bases from J, leaving 11 bases between. This CDR3 spans 12 amino acids. The CDR3 nucleotides are TGCAGTGCTAGGGGCCAACAGGATGGCTACACCTTC. Its translation is CSARGQQDGYTF.

This rearrangement joins TRBV7-2 to TRBJ2-5; no reliable D call. V was clipped by 6 bases and J by 2 bases, with 16 bases between them. Germline V gene data show CDR1 as SGHTA and CDR2 as FQGNSA. This CDR3 spans 15 amino acids. Here the CDR3 reads CASRNLRTIQETQYF. The CDR3 bases are TGTGCCAGCAGAAACCTCCGCACTATTCAAGAGACCCAGTACTTC.

This rearrangement joins TRBV28 to TRBJ2-1, with D possibly TRBD2 on 6 matching bases. The germline CDR1 and CDR2 sequences are MDHEN and SYDVKM. The V gene lost 7 bases and the J gene lost 3 bases, with 13 bases spanning the gap. This CDR3 is 14 amino acids long. The CDR3 sequence is CASTYRGYYNEQFF. Written as DNA, the CDR3 is TGTGCCAGCACCTACCGGGGGTACTACAATGAGCAGTTCTTC. Variable domain in full (rest from reference TRBV28 and TRBJ2-1): DVKVTQSSRYLVKRTGEKVFLECVQDMDHENMFWYRQDPGLGLRLIYFSYDVKMKEKGDIPEGYSVSREKKERFSLILESASTNQTSMYLCASTYRGYYNEQFFGPGTRLTVL.

The rearrangement joins TRBV12-3 or TRBV12-4 to TRBJ2-7; 10 bases are a match to TRBD2. The CDR3 has 14 amino acids. Trimming at V came to 4 bases and at J to 5 bases, leaving 5 bases not matched to a gene. The CDR3 spells CASSSTSGPDEQYF. The CDR3 nucleotides read TGTGCCAGCAGTTCGACTAGCGGGCCGGACGAGCAGTACTTC.

This chain links TRBV10-3 with TRBJ1-1, with D tentatively TRBD1 (5 bases). The V end was cut by 3 bases, the J end by 5 bases, with 13 bases between. The CDR3 consists of 14 residues. The germline gives CDR1 ENHRY, CDR2 SYGVKD. CDR3 residues: CAISDVQRGTEAFF. DNA of the CDR3: TGTGCCATCAGTGACGTTCAGAGGGGAACTGAAGCTTTCTTT.

V is TRBV6-6 and J is TRBJ2-2, with D perhaps TRBD1 (6 bases). V was clipped by 6 bases and J by 6 bases, with 11 bases between them. The CDR3 is 13 residues long. The V gene's germline CDR1 is MNHNY and CDR2 SVGAGI (reference sequence). CDR3 sequence: CASRVQGPGELFF. The CDR3 DNA follows: TGTGCCAGCAGGGTACAGGGTCCCGGGGAGCTGTTTTTT.

This clonotype has a handful of counts. This chain links TRBV29-1 with TRBJ2-7; no definite D call. This CDR3 spans 12 amino acids. V lost 6 bases, J lost 0 bases, and 9 bases lay in between. CDR1 is SQVTM and CDR2 is ANQGSEA in the germline V gene. CDR3 nucleotides: TGCAGCGTAGGCCGGAGCTCCTACGAGCAGTACTTC. Its translation is CSVGRSSYEQYF.

This clonotype has a handful of counts. V usage is TRBV29-1 and J usage is TRBJ1-2; D uncertain. The CDR3 is made up of 13 amino acids. In germline, CDR1 is SQVTM, CDR2 ANQGSEA. The V and J ends lost 8 bases and 2 bases respectively, with 15 bases between them. CDR3 sequence: CSSGDLENYGYTF. The CDR3 DNA reads as TGCAGCTCCGGTGATTTGGAGAACTATGGCTACACCTTC. Based on the CDR3 plus reference TRBV29-1 and TRBJ1-2, the full variable domain is SAVISQKPSRDICQRGTSLTIQCQVDSQVTMMFWYRQQPGQSLTLIATANQGSEATYESGFVIDKFPISRPNLTFSTLTVSNMSPEDSSIYLCSSGDLENYGYTFGSGTRLTVV.

This clonotype was recorded many times. This sequence joins TRBV12-3 or TRBV12-4 and TRBJ1-6; no clear D. The CDR3 is made up of 13 amino acids. Deletions cut 5 bases from V and 8 bases from J, with 10 bases between. Here the CDR3 reads CASSVKADSPLHF. The CDR3 nucleotides are TGTGCCAGCAGTGTCAAAGCCGATTCACCCCTCCACTTT.

This clonotype was observed a handful of times. V and J are TRBV20-1 and TRBJ2-5, with D maybe TRBD1 (6 bases). Germline V CDR1 and CDR2: DFQATT, SNEGSKA (reference sequence). Trimming shortened V by 6 bases and J by 0 bases, and 11 bases separated the two germline ends. The CDR3 totals 13 residues. CDR3 residues: CSAIRDNQETQYF. CDR3 nucleotides: TGCAGTGCGATCCGGGACAACCAAGAGACCCAGTACTTC.

This clonotype was recorded at least ten times. V and J are TRBV20-1 and TRBJ2-7; TRBD1 is a possible D gene (5 bases). V gave up 1 base and J gave up 0 bases, with 10 bases separating them. The CDR3 covers 14 residues. The germline V gene has CDR1 DFQATT and CDR2 SNEGSKA (reference sequence). The CDR3 protein is CSARGGGDSYEQYF. The CDR3 DNA follows: TGCAGTGCTAGAGGGGGCGGAGACTCCTACGAGCAGTACTTC.

This clonotype was counted at least ten times. CDR3 protein: CSVGTSGVTGELFF. CDR3 coding DNA: TGCAGCGTTGGTACTAGCGGCGTAACCGGGGAGCTGTTTTTT. The chain is built from TRBV29-1 and TRBJ2-2; TRBD2 matches 8 bases. Germline CDR1 reads SQVTM; CDR2 reads ANQGSEA. The junction had 6 bases not matched to a gene; V was cut back by 4 bases and J by 5 bases. This CDR3 is 14 amino acids long.